The rows below give T cell receptor beta chains drawn from one sample of a study of cytomegalovirus exposure and HLA in healthy donors. The repertoire was sequenced with immunoSEQ multiplex PCR; TCRdb's copy has only in-frame clones and lacks some. This sample contains about 51,000 clones. Sequenced: PBMCs. The receptors come from a man aged 40-50 years in good health and CMV-seropositive. CDR3s include the opening cysteine and the closing phenylalanine or tryptophan. The D gene is left open where the match is weak.

V,J,D,CDR3
TRBV6-1,TRBJ1-3,-,CASSVEGSSGNTIYF
TRBV29-1,TRBJ2-2,TRBD2,CSVEQGGAGELFF
TRBV27,TRBJ2-7,-,CARSAPEPGYYEQYF
TRBV18,TRBJ2-1,-,CASSPAQYEQFF
TRBV28,TRBJ1-2,-,CASSLTGAYYGYTF
TRBV6-5,TRBJ1-5,-,CASSSSRGGQPQHF
TRBV6-1,TRBJ2-2,TRBD1,CASSEFDRGTGELFF
TRBV18,TRBJ1-3,-,CASSPQAAGAGNTIYF
TRBV12-5,TRBJ1-1,-,CASAGSSTEAFF
TRBV5-1,TRBJ2-7,-,CASSQGTVTYEQYF
TRBV19,TRBJ1-5,-,CASSSPTGGQPQHF
TRBV29-1,TRBJ2-7,-,CSTQDSNEQYF
TRBV18,TRBJ2-7,TRBD2,CASSPDPQAGRSSYEQYF
TRBV29-1,TRBJ1-1,TRBD1,CSVSGGRDTEAFF
TRBV28,TRBJ2-5,TRBD1,CASSLVIRQGASETQYF
TRBV28,TRBJ1-5,TRBD1,CASSDGQGGNQPQHF
TRBV5-4,TRBJ2-7,-,CASSLDVAYEQYF
TRBV28,TRBJ2-2,-,CASSPPAHTGELFF
TRBV6-6,TRBJ2-2,-,CASRRMAGVTGELFF
TRBV7-9,TRBJ2-5,TRBD1,CASSSGQSTTQYF
TRBV6-6,TRBJ1-3,-,CASRHTSSGNTIYF
TRBV7-9,TRBJ2-2,-,CASSLRSSNTGELFF
TRBV18,TRBJ1-5,TRBD1,CASSTGTGEGQPQHF
TRBV9,TRBJ1-5,-,CASSLTGTNNQPQHF
TRBV10-2,TRBJ1-2,-,CASISDYGYTF
TRBV9,TRBJ2-7,-,CASSGRDSSYEQYF
TRBV29-1,TRBJ2-1,-,CSVDPGSGSYNEQFF
TRBV6-1,TRBJ2-3,TRBD2,CASYRASGSLDTQYF
TRBV5-1,TRBJ1-5,-,CASSLEGETWQPQHF
TRBV7-9,TRBJ2-4,-,CASIGLGGGEVQYF
TRBV25-1,TRBJ1-5,-,CASSVASRYSNQPQHF
TRBV28,TRBJ1-2,-,CASSPPGVRHYGYTF
TRBV5-1,TRBJ1-5,TRBD1,CASSLYGQDNQPQHF
TRBV6-6,TRBJ1-1,-,CASSSWGGTEAFF
TRBV30,TRBJ2-6,TRBD2,CAWSGTSGSGANVLTF
TRBV5-1,TRBJ1-1,TRBD1,CASSVGQGSTEAFF
TRBV5-6,TRBJ2-1,TRBD1,CASSLDRTGIDEQFF
TRBV27,TRBJ2-3,-,CASSLCKRECTQYF
TRBV5-6,TRBJ2-5,TRBD1,CASRTTGGQETQYF
TRBV7-9,TRBJ2-7,-,CASSLAMANEQYF
TRBV28,TRBJ2-7,TRBD1,CASTPSGTGAYEQYF
TRBV6-6,TRBJ1-1,-,CASTQQGSATEAFF